The text below deals with one TCR beta chain. This sample is drawn from a study of blood T cell repertoires in COVID-19. Study information: Sites in the United States, Italy and Spain provided acute and convalescent COVID-19 samples.

Enrolled through a virtual design, the participants were between roughly 18 and 90 years of age and came from 24 US areas. Germline CDR1 and CDR2: SQVTM and ANQGSEA. The CDR3 is 13 amino acids. V gave up 7 bases and J gave up 5 bases, with 17 bases separating them. Libraries were prepared by immunoSEQ multiplex PCR; TCRdb keeps only in-frame clonotypes and omits some of them. Found here are about 380,000 clones, approximately 90% of them singletons; the top ten hold around 1.2%. Sequencing was done on a sample of PBMCs or T cells enriched from blood (not recorded which). V gene TRBV29-1 combines with J gene TRBJ1-1; D is unresolved. The receptor was derived from a woman aged 18-29 years who had recovered from COVID-19. CDR3 nucleotides: TGCAGCGCCCGGCTCGGGGATTTAACTGAAGCTTTCTTT. The encoded protein is CSARLGDLTEAFF.